This T cell receptor (beta chain) was found in a study of circulating and synovial CD4+ cells in juvenile arthritis (dated by TCRdb to the mid-2010s). The study in broad terms: Within each patient, the study compared the TCRbeta CDR3 repertoires of three groups: circulating HLA-DR+ CD4 T cells, bulk blood CD4 T cells, and synovial CD4 T cells. Repertoire sequencing aimed to confirm that a circulating synovial-like CD4 T cell subset was enriched in synovial clonotypes.

This clone has a single count. Its target antigen remains unknown. No base-level quality is on record; no much larger clone is a single base apart. Donors of the sequenced samples were patients with active juvenile idiopathic arthritis. Sorting was carried out immediately after cells were thawed, and dead cells were excluded with Live/Dead Fixable Near-IR Stain. The library was built by means of the immunoSEQ multiplex PCR assay. TCRbeta CDR3 sequencing was carried out by an external provider as a commercial service. Per the source publication's procedure: The analyses used productive nucleotide sequences together with amino acid sequences obtained by in silico translation. Diversity was measured with Renyi entropy across alpha values, using the median of 200 repeated subsamples to equalise sample size. For clustering, the distance between each pair of repertoires was computed as one minus the Chao-modified Jaccard index, which corrected for under-sampling. Frequency-weighted overlap with synovial clonotypes was computed over 200 sample sizes, 200 draws without replacement each, and reported at the smaller sample's size. What TCRdb holds here is the immuneACCESS table cut down to in-frame rearrangements. Part of the clones is not present; checked against another copy, under half of the missing clones reflect an unresolved V gene, and the others are unexplained. D and trimming were read from the DNA, whereas the V and J calls and clone size are those reported in that table. This sample lists tens of thousands of clones; 90% to 95% were detected once. The ten biggest clones cover about 0.66% of the sample.

The CDR3 numbers 14 residues from cysteine through phenylalanine. The read is trimmed to its CDR3 DNA, 42 bases read in frame from base 1. For this chain, trimming is 2 bases at the V end and 4 bases at the J end, and the number of junction bases without a gene match is 3. According to the germline V gene, CDR1 reads SGHTA and CDR2 reads FQGNSA. What the authors observed across the whole study: Synovial and circulating pathogenic-like lymphocyte repertoires were less diverse than bulk blood CD4 repertoires, with some CPL samples as oligoclonal as synovium. Overlap with synovium increased with sequencing depth, so measured shared-clonotype fractions likely underestimated the full repertoire overlap. CPL and bulk blood CD4 samples differed in T cell genome counts by at least an order of magnitude, so sample-size effects were addressed. Circulating pathogenic-like lymphocytes were found to cluster with synovial T cells, and a substantially higher fraction of CDR3 sequences was shared with synovium by circulating pathogenic-like lymphocytes than by bulk blood. No difference between circulating pathogenic-like lymphocytes and bulk blood T cells was detected by traditional Vbeta family usage analysis.

This clonotype was sampled from a human donor with juvenile idiopathic arthritis. The V and J segments used are TRBV7-2 and TRBJ2-5; a stretch of 8 junction bases matches TRBD2. Sequences were obtained from CD4+ T cells from blood. The CDR3 loop reads CASSLTGGAETQYF. The nucleotide sequence reads TGTGCCAGCAGCTTAACGGGGGGGGCAGAGACCCAGTACTTC.